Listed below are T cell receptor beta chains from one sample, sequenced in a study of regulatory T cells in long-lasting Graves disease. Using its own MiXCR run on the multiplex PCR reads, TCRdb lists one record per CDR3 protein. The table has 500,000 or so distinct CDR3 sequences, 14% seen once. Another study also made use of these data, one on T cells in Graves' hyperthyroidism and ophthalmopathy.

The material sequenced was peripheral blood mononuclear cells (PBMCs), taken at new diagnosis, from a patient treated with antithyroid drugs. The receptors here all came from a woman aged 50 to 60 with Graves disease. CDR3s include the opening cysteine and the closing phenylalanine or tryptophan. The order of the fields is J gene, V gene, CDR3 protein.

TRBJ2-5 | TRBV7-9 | CASSSFDETQYF
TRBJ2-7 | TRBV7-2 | CASSPGGGSAYEQYF
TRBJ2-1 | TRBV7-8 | CASSLVLASNEQFF
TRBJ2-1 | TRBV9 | CASSTQRLAGGNEQFF
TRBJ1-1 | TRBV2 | CASSGDGGNTEAFF
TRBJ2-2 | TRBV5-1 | CASLSGSGELFF
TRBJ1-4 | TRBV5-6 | CASSPDGYNEKLFF
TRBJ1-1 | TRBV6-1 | CASSEAARGEAFF
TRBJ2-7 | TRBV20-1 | CSARGDRGLYEQYF
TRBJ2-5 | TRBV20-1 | CSALGKGGETQYF
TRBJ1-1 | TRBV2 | CASRPGNMNTEAFF
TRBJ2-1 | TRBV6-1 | CASLPLETKAGRREQFF
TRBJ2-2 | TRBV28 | CASIRGWDTGELFF
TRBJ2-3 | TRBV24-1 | CATSDLPSTGTDTQYF
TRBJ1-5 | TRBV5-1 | CASSLEDSSNQPQHF
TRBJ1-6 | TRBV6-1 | CASTRSGPGNSPLHF
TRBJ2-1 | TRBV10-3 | CATLPGLVYNEQFF
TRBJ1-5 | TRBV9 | CASSVGVGGNQPQHF
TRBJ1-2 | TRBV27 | CASSFLGQGGSYGYTF
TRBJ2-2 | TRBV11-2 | CASSPRTGELFF
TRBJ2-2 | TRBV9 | CASSVASGTNTGELFF
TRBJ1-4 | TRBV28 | CASSPPWQKEKLFF
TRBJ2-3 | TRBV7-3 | CASSLNPLALDTQYF
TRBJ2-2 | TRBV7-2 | CASRTDRENTGELFF
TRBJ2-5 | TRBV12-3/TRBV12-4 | CASRQGLQETQYF
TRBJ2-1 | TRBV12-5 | CASGSQPGYNEQFF
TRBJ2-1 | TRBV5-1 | CASSLDGGSEREQFF
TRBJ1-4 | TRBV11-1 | CASSGDRFRGNEKLFF
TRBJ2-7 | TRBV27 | CATRSQGIPYEQYF
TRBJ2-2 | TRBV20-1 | CSAPRETGALGELFF
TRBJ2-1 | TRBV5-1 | CASSESSGGLYNEQFF
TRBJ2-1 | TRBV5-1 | CASSWGTSGRNRFF
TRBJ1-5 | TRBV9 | CASSVAPQINQPQHF
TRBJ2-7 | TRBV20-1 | CSARTSGIYEQYF
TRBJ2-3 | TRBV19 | CASYNTGAGADTQYF
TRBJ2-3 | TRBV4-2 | CASSQREKSTDTQYF
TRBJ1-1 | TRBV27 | CASSPRVLNTEAFF
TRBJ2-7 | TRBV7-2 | CASSLIPQSEQYF
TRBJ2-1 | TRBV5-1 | CASSHSLGGRAEDEQFF
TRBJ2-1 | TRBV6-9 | CASSYSESSYNEQFF
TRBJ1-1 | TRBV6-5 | CASSYSGQGANTEAFF
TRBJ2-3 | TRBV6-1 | CASEKGTDTQYF
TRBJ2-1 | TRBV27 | CASSLLGQGENEQFF
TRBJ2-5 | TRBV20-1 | CSARTGLAGGPETQYF
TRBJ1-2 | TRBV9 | CASSVVPSPGGEDGYTF
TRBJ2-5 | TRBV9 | CASSAGTSGRVETQYF